The 31 T cell receptor beta chains below were found in one sample sequenced in a study of T cell responses to AZD1222 COVID-19 vaccine. Produced via immunoSEQ multiplex PCR; TCRdb's table is partial and in-frame only. The table shows more than 85,000 clones, with approximately 90% occurring only once. The material was peripheral blood, obtained on day 0 of AZD1222 vaccination. The receptors were sampled from an adult in good health.

The chain is built from TRBV4-1 and TRBJ2-2; 10 nucleotides line up with TRBD1. Trimming removed 7 bases from V and 4 bases from J; junction bases left unmatched: 9. Germline V gene sequence: CDR1 MGHRA, CDR2 YSYEKL. This CDR3 is 16 amino acids long. The CDR3: CASMETGGRGTGELFF. In DNA form, the CDR3 reads TGCGCCAGCATGGAGACAGGGGGCAGGGGCACCGGGGAGCTGTTTTTT.

V is TRBV4-1 and J is TRBJ1-3; D remains unclear. V dropped 0 bases and J dropped 5 bases, with 14 bases sitting between them. The germline V gene has CDR1 MGHRA and CDR2 YSYEKL. The CDR3 runs 16 residues. CDR3 coding DNA: TGCGCCAGCAGCCAAGAAGGCAGGAGAAATAGAAACACCATATATTTT. Amino acid sequence: CASSQEGRRNRNTIYF.

The chain is built from TRBV28 and TRBJ1-1; 9 bases fit TRBD1. The J segment lost 1 base and the V segment lost 4 bases, leaving 7 bases of the junction unmatched. This CDR3 has 16 amino acids. Germline CDR1 and CDR2: MDHEN and SYDVKM. The CDR3, as DNA: TGTGCCAGCAGTTCACAGGGGGCCCAATCGAACACTGAAGCTTTCTTT. It yields the protein CASSSQGAQSNTEAFF.

The chain uses TRBV18 and TRBJ2-7; D might be TRBD1 or TRBD2, each matching 5 bases. The germline V gene encodes CDR1 KGHSH and CDR2 LQKENI. The CDR3 spans 14 residues. Trimming shortened V by 3 bases and J by 1 base, and 10 bases separated the two germline ends. CDR3: CASSPPGPSYEQYF. In DNA, the CDR3 is TGTGCCAGCTCACCCCCGGGGCCTTCCTACGAGCAGTACTTC.

The chain employs TRBV6-2 or TRBV6-3 and TRBJ1-5; D unclear. The CDR3 is 15 amino acids. The germline gives CDR1 MNHEY, CDR2 SVGEGT. Trimming removed 1 base at V and 1 base at J, with 8 bases between. CDR3 protein: CASSYWRRSNQPQHF. DNA for the CDR3: TGTGCCAGCAGTTACTGGCGGCGAAGCAATCAGCCCCAGCATTTT.

To note about this clone: A read error may account for a junction end that differs from germline. The CDR3 protein is CASSPTGGSTDTQYF. CDR3 bases: TGTGCTAGCAGCCCTACAGGGGGTAGCACAGATACGCAGTATTTT. This chain connects TRBV7-7 to TRBJ2-3; TRBD1 matches 8 bases. Germline CDR1 SSHAT, CDR2 FNYEAQ (reference sequence). This CDR3 is 15 amino acids long.

This chain uses TRBV5-1 with TRBJ2-6; unclear D gene. The CDR3 extends over 11 amino acids. Germline V gives CDR1 SGHRS, CDR2 YFSETQ. Trimming pared 7 bases from V and 1 base from J, leaving 0 bases between. The CDR3 nucleotides are TGCGCCAGCTCTGGGGCCAACGTCCTGACTTTC. Protein sequence: CASSGANVLTF.

Regarding this clone: This specimen includes other DNA sequences encoding the same CDR3. CDR3 protein: CASSLGQSNTEAFF. CDR3 coding DNA: TGTGCCAGCAGCTTAGGGCAATCGAACACTGAAGCTTTCTTT. The rearrangement links TRBV7-2 to TRBJ1-1; D not certain. In germline, CDR1 is SGHTA, CDR2 FQGNSA. Trimming took 1 base from V and 1 from J, leaving 7 bases between them. This CDR3 has 14 residues.

The V call is TRBV3-1 (or the pseudogene TRBV3-2), the J call TRBJ2-7; D perhaps matches TRBD1 (5 bases). V was cut by 4 bases and J by 3 bases, with 10 bases left in between. Germline lookup yields CDR1 LGHDT and CDR2 YNNKEL (reference sequence). This CDR3 is 13 amino acids long. CDR3 in amino acids: CASSLGQIYEQYF. The CDR3 nucleotides read TGTGCCAGCAGCCTAGGACAAATCTACGAGCAGTACTTC.

The gene calls are TRBV2 and TRBJ1-2; possible D gene TRBD1, 6 bases. Trimming shortened V by 6 bases and J by 3 bases, and 17 bases separated the two germline ends. The CDR3 is 15 amino acids. Per the germline V gene, CDR1 is SNHLY and CDR2 is FYNNEI. The CDR3 reads CASRLQGVTDYGYTF. CDR3 sequence (DNA): TGTGCCAGCAGACTACAGGGTGTCACGGACTATGGCTACACCTTC. Full variable domain (remainder filled in from reference TRBV2 and TRBJ1-2): EPEVTQTPSHQVTQMGQEVILRCVPISNHLYFYWYRQILGQKVEFLVSFYNNEISEKSEIFDDQFSVERPDGSNFTLKIRSTKLEDSAMYFCASRLQGVTDYGYTFGSGTRLTVV.

The rearrangement joins TRBV9 to TRBJ2-1, with D tentatively TRBD2 (6 bases). V lost 3 bases, J lost 0 bases, and 19 bases lay in between. This CDR3 contains 18 residues. CDR1 SGDLS and CDR2 YYNGEE come from the germline V gene. CDR3 in DNA: TGTGCCAGCAGCGCGACGATGCGGGGCGCCTACTCCTACAATGAGCAGTTCTTC. Protein sequence: CASSATMRGAYSYNEQFF.

In its sample, this clone was seen many times. The chain uses TRBV7-9 and TRBJ1-2, with D hard to call. The CDR3 runs to 12 residues. Germline V CDR1 and CDR2: SEHNR, FQNEAQ (reference sequence). The V and J ends lost 3 bases and 9 bases respectively, with 11 bases between them. The CDR3: CASSLFRGSYTF. CDR3 nucleotide sequence: TGTGCCAGCAGCTTGTTTCGCGGTAGCTACACCTTC. The full variable domain, rest sourced from reference TRBV7-9 and TRBJ1-2, is DTGVSQNPRHKITKRGQNVTFRCDPISEHNRLYWYRQTLGQGPEFLTYFQNEAQLEKSRLLSDRFSAERPKGSFSTLEIQRTEQGDSAMYLCASSLFRGSYTFGSGTRLTVV.

This chain uses TRBV25-1 with TRBJ1-2, with 9 positions matching TRBD1. V trimming: 3 bases; J trimming: 10 bases; junction bases outside the gene matches: 9. The germline gives CDR1 MGHDK, CDR2 SYGVNS. The CDR3 consists of 14 residues. CDR3 loop: CASSDWFTGGVYTF. CDR3 nucleotide sequence: TGTGCCAGCAGTGATTGGTTTACAGGGGGCGTCTACACCTTC.

The rearrangement links TRBV7-9 to TRBJ2-5, with D unclear. Trimming stripped 5 bases from V and 1 base from J, with 11 bases between. The V gene's germline CDR1 is SEHNR and CDR2 FQNEAQ (reference sequence). There are 14 residues in the CDR3. As DNA, the CDR3 is TGTGCCAGCAGCCCAAGGTACTTCCAAGAGACCCAGTACTTC. Its translation: CASSPRYFQETQYF.

The chain joins TRBV5-1 to TRBJ2-3; TRBD2 matches at 11 bases. Trimming cost V 0 bases and J 5 bases; bases outside gene matches: 8. Germline V gene lookup returns CDR1 SGHRS and CDR2 YFSETQ. This CDR3 has 17 amino acids. CDR3 in amino acids: CASSLARSGLAGDTQYF. The CDR3 region has the DNA TGCGCCAGCAGCTTGGCCAGGTCAGGACTAGCGGGAGATACGCAGTATTTT.

This chain links TRBV7-3 with TRBJ1-6; D gene uncertain. V lost 5 bases and J lost 9, with 11 bases in between. The germline CDR1 and CDR2 sequences are SGHTA and FQGTGA. The CDR3 is made up of 13 amino acids. CDR3 in DNA: TGTGCCAGCAGCCCCGCCGGTGGTTCACCCCTCCACTTT. Its translation is CASSPAGGSPLHF.

The chain recombines TRBV9 with TRBJ2-5; no clear D. CDR1 SGDLS and CDR2 YYNGEE come from the germline V gene. V lost 4 bases, J lost 5 bases, and 9 bases lay in between. This CDR3 has 12 amino acids. This CDR3 is CASSFPGETQYF. In DNA, the CDR3 is TGTGCCAGCAGCTTTCCTGGGGAGACCCAGTACTTC.

V usage is TRBV6-1 and J usage is TRBJ1-4; D may be TRBD1 (5 bases). Between the trimmed V and J ends, which lost 4 bases and 5 bases, there was a span of 20 bases. This CDR3 spans 17 amino acids. The germline CDR1 and CDR2 sequences are MNHNS and SASEGT. The CDR3 DNA reads as TGTGCCAGCAGTGCCCGTCGACTGGGACTGGTAAATGAAAAACTGTTTTTT. Amino acid sequence: CASSARRLGLVNEKLFF.

The chain couples TRBV4-1 to TRBJ1-1; 10 bases fit TRBD1. The J segment lost 5 bases and the V segment lost 4 bases, leaving 16 bases of the junction unmatched. The CDR3 totals 18 residues. Germline CDR1 is MGHRA and CDR2 is YSYEKL. CDR3 region: CASSLSGTGVSEYTEAFF. As DNA, the CDR3 is TGCGCCAGCAGCCTTTCCGGGACAGGGGTGAGTGAGTATACTGAAGCTTTCTTT.

This clone was found once. The rearrangement links TRBV27 to TRBJ2-2, with TRBD2 matching over 7 bases. CDR1 and CDR2 (germline): MNHEY, SMNVEV (reference sequence). The CDR3 length is 14 residues. V shed 3 bases and J 3 bases; nucleotides not matched to a gene: 1. The CDR3: CASSFRGDTGELFF. The CDR3 nucleotides read TGTGCCAGCAGTTTCCGGGGGGACACCGGGGAGCTGTTTTTT.

J is TRBJ2-4 and V is TRBV27, with TRBD2 identical over 7 bases. Germline lookup yields CDR1 MNHEY and CDR2 SMNVEV (reference sequence). Trimming removed 6 bases from V and 4 bases from J; junction bases left unmatched: 6. This CDR3 is 14 amino acids long. CDR3 DNA: TGTGCCAGCAGCGAGCGGGATGGAAAAAACATTCAGTACTTC. Translated, it gives CASSERDGKNIQYF.

This chain connects TRBV19 to TRBJ2-2, with TRBD2 matching 9 bases. The germline gives CDR1 LNHDA, CDR2 SQIVND (reference sequence). Trimming cost V 7 bases and J 2 bases; bases outside gene matches: 8. The CDR3 totals 16 residues. The CDR3 spells CASNRVAGDNTGELFF. The CDR3, as DNA: TGTGCCAGTAACCGAGTAGCGGGGGACAACACCGGGGAGCTGTTTTTT.

The rearrangement links TRBV9 to TRBJ1-6; D is possibly TRBD1 (5 bases). From germline, CDR1 is SGDLS and CDR2 YYNGEE. V was trimmed by 4 bases and J by 7 bases, leaving 15 bases between them. This CDR3 region has 15 residues. CDR3 loop: CASSPVQGRNSPLHF. CDR3 DNA sequence: TGTGCCAGCAGCCCCGTCCAGGGAAGAAATTCACCCCTCCACTTT.

The CDR3 loop reads CASSLPGQGRYGYTF. Here the CDR3 DNA reads TGTGCCAGCAGCTTACCCGGACAGGGCCGGTATGGCTACACCTTC. The V and J genes are TRBV28 and TRBJ1-2; 8 bases are shared with TRBD1. V gave up 6 bases and J gave up 5 bases; unmatched junction bases: 11. Germline V gene lookup returns CDR1 MDHEN and CDR2 SYDVKM. The length of the CDR3 is 15 residues.

The DNA for the CDR3 is TGTGCCATCCGTCCACTTCCAACTAATGAAAAACTGTTTTTT. Translation gives CAIRPLPTNEKLFF. The chain joins TRBV2 to TRBJ1-4; D is uncertain. V lost 10 bases to trimming and J lost 0 bases, with 12 bases between them. Germline values: CDR1 SNHLY, CDR2 FYNNEI. The CDR3 sequence is 14 residues long.

The J gene is TRBJ2-5, the V gene TRBV6-1; D gene uncertain. The germline gives CDR1 MNHNS, CDR2 SASEGT. Trimming left V 1 base short and J 1 base short, with 10 bases between. CDR3 length: 15 amino acids. CDR3 bases: TGTGCCAGCAGTGAAGTGAGTAGACTCCAAGAGACCCAGTACTTC. As protein: CASSEVSRLQETQYF.

This chain joins TRBV18 and TRBJ1-2; unclear D gene. CDR1 KGHSH and CDR2 LQKENI come from the germline V gene. The CDR3 totals 12 residues. V gave up 3 bases and J gave up 6 bases, with 8 bases separating them. As DNA, the CDR3 is TGTGCCAGCTCACCGGACGGGAATGGCTACACCTTC. Protein sequence: CASSPDGNGYTF.

The rearrangement links TRBV5-1 to TRBJ2-3; D is unclear. CDR1 is SGHRS, CDR2 YFSETQ, per germline. The CDR3 is 14 residues long. V was cut by 1 base and J by 0 bases, with 6 bases left in between. The CDR3 reads CASSLPLSTDTQYF. The CDR3 nucleotides read TGCGCCAGCAGCTTGCCACTTAGCACAGATACGCAGTATTTT.

The table lists this clone with a few counts. The chain recombines TRBV11-2 with TRBJ1-2; maybe TRBD1 (5 bases). Germline-derived CDR1 and CDR2 are SGHAT and FQNNGV. The CDR3 totals 15 residues. The V end was cut by 1 base, the J end by 2 bases, with 11 bases between. This CDR3 reads CASSLVPGLNYGYTF. CDR3 coding DNA: TGTGCCAGCAGCTTAGTGCCAGGGCTGAACTATGGCTACACCTTC.

The chain is built from TRBV10-3 and TRBJ1-5; TRBD1 matches at 7 bases. V was clipped by 5 bases and J by 2 bases; unmatched bases: 3. Germline CDR1 reads ENHRY; CDR2 reads SYGVKD. There are 14 residues in the CDR3. The CDR3 nucleotides read TGTGCCATCAGTCCAGGGGGTGGCAATCAGCCCCAGCATTTT. It translates to CAISPGGGNQPQHF.

J is TRBJ2-1 and V is TRBV30; D not resolved. The length of the CDR3 is 13 residues. Trimming took 0 bases from V and 10 from J, leaving 13 bases between them. The V gene's germline CDR1 is GTSNPN and CDR2 SVGIG (reference sequence). CDR3 protein: CAWSVQPRSEQFF. The CDR3 region has the DNA TGTGCCTGGAGTGTACAACCCCGCAGCGAGCAGTTCTTC. The complete variable domain, with remaining parts taken from reference TRBV30 and TRBJ2-1, reads SQTIHQWPATLVQPVGSPLSLECTVEGTSNPNLYWYRQAAGRGLQLLFYSVGIGQISSEVPQNLSASRPQDRQFILSSKKLLLSDSGFYLCAWSVQPRSEQFFGPGTRLTVL.